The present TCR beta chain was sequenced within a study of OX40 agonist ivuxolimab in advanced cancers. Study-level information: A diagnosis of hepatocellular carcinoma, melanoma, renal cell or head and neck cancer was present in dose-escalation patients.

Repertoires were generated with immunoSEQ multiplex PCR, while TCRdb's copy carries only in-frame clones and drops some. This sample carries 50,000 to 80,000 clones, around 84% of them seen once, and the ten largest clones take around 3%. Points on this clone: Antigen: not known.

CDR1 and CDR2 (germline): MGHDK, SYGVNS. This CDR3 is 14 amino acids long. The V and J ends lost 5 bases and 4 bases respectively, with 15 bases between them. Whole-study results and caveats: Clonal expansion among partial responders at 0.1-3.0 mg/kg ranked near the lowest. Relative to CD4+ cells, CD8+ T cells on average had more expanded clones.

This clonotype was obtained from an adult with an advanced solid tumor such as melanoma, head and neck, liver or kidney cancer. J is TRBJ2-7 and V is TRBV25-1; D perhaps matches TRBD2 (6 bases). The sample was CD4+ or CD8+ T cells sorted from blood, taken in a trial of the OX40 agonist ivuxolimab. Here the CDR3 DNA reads TGTGCCAGCAGTCGGGGAGGACTAAAGTACGAGCAGTACTTC. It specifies CASSRGGLKYEQYF.